The subject of this entry is one T cell receptor (beta chain). V lost 6 bases to trimming and J lost 3 bases; unmatched junction nucleotides: 3. This CDR3 spans 13 amino acids. Germline CDR1 reads MDHEN; CDR2 reads SYDVKM. Profiled with immunoSEQ multiplex PCR; TCRdb holds only in-frame clones, not every one. The table shows approximately 220,000 clones, with approximately 86% occurring only once. This record belongs to a study of blood T cell repertoires in COVID-19. The sequence was collected from a woman aged 40 to 49 with acute COVID-19. The chain couples TRBV28 to TRBJ1-1, with 8 bases that match TRBD1. Sample: PBMCs or T cells enriched from blood (not recorded which). DNA for the CDR3: TGTGCCAGCAGAGCAGGGGGCCACACTGAAGCTTTCTTT. Protein: CASRAGGHTEAFF.